This TCR beta chain was found in a study of shared clonotypes between healthy human individuals. A word on this clone: Its cognate antigen is unknown.

The CDR3 spans 11 residues. The germline V gene encodes CDR1 SGHKS and CDR2 YYEKEE (reference sequence). The V end lost 6 bases, the J end lost 7 bases, and 10 bases lay between the germline ends. Positive CCR7 selection of CD45RO-negative cells yielded the naive CD8 cells, and terminally differentiated effector memory CD45RA+ cells were excluded. Study results and limitations: Sharing of clonotypes among donors was expected to vary with sequencing depth.

Method: immunoSEQ multiplex PCR; TCRdb's copy keeps in-frame clones and lacks some. The table shows over 2,000,000 clones, with around 93% occurring only once. The V gene is TRBV5-5, the J gene TRBJ2-5, with D perhaps given as TRBD1 or TRBD2 (5 bases each). The material sequenced was naive CD8+ T cells from PBMCs. The TCR was taken from a man aged 18 to 29 in good health. Some clones in this sample may be carry-over from other donors' samples. Here the CDR3 DNA reads TGTGCCAGCATTGGGGACGGGACCCAGTACTTC. This sequence encodes CASIGDGTQYF. Combining the CDR3 with reference TRBV5-5 and TRBJ2-5 gives the whole variable domain DAGVTQSPTHLIKTRGQQVTLRCSPISGHKSVSWYQQVLGQGPQFIFQYYEKEERGRGNFPDRFSARQFPNYSSELNVNALLLGDSALYLCASIGDGTQYFGPGTRLLVL.